Sequencing of this T cell receptor (beta chain) was carried out in a study of CD8 T cells in Susac syndrome. This clonotype was seen a handful of times. The diagnostic criteria for definite or probable disease, as recently defined, were met by the patients with Susac syndrome. Trimming removed 8 bases from V and 1 base from J; junction bases left unmatched: 4. The CDR3 length is 13 residues. With random hexamers, reverse transcription was performed on roughly 0.45 to 1 ug of RNA. The amplification used immunoSEQ multiplex PCR on TCR beta CDR3; it spanned 54 Vbeta and 13 Jbeta. TCRdb called the immunoSEQ multiplex PCR reads again in MiXCR, with one record for every CDR3 protein. The data contain about 120,000 distinct CDR3 sequences, over 95% of them singletons.

The chain links TRBV12-3 or TRBV12-4 to TRBJ2-5, with TRBD1 matching over 7 bases. The TCR sequence derives from a human donor with Susac syndrome. The source material was CD4+ T cells from PBMCs. The CDR3 coding sequence is TGTGCCAGCTCCGGGACAGCCCAAGAGACCCAGTACTTC. This codes for CASSGTAQETQYF.